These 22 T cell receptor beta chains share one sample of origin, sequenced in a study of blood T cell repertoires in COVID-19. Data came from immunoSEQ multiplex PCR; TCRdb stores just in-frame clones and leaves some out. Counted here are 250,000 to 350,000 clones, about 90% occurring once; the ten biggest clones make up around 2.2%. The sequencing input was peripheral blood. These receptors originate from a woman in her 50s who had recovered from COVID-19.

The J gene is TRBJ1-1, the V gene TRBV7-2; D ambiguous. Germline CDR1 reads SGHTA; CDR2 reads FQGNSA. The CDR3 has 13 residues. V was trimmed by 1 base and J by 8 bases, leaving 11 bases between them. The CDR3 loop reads CASSLDPGREAFF. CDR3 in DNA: TGTGCCAGCAGCTTAGACCCTGGCAGGGAAGCTTTCTTT.

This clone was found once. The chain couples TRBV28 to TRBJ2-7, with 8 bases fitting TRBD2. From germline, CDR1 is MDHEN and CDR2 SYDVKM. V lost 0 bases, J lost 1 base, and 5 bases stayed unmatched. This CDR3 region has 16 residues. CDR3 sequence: CASSLWASGGSYEQYF. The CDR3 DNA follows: TGTGCCAGCAGTTTATGGGCCAGCGGGGGTTCCTACGAGCAGTACTTC.

CDR3 amino acids: CASSIALALVNEQFF. For the CDR3, the DNA is TGTGCCAGTAGTATTGCACTAGCGTTGGTGAATGAGCAGTTCTTC. V usage is TRBV19 and J usage is TRBJ2-1; TRBD2 matches 7 bases. Germline assignment: CDR1 LNHDA and CDR2 SQIVND (reference sequence). There are 15 residues in the CDR3. V lost 3 bases to trimming and J lost 7 bases; unmatched junction nucleotides: 9.

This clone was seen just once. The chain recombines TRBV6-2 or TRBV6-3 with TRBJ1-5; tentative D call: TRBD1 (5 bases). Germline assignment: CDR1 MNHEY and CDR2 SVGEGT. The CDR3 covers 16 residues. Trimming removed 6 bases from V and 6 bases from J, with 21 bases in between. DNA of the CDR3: TGTGCCAGCAGCCCTACCGCAGCGGGGACGGGTCAGCCCCAGCATTTT. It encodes CASSPTAAGTGQPQHF.

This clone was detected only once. The CDR3 DNA reads TGTGCCAGTAGCCCGTCAGGGACAGGGGAGCACGAGCAGTACTTC. This translates into CASSPSGTGEHEQYF. The V call is TRBV19, the J call TRBJ2-7, with 10 bases matching TRBD1. CDR3 length: 15 residues. V shed 6 bases and J 5 bases; nucleotides not matched to a gene: 10. Germline CDR1 is LNHDA and CDR2 is SQIVND (reference sequence). The whole variable domain, filled in from reference TRBV19 and TRBJ2-7, reads DGGITQSPKYLFRKEGQNVTLSCEQNLNHDAMYWYRQDPGQGLRLIYYSQIVNDFQKGDIAEGYSVSREKKESFPLTVTSAQKNPTAFYLCASSPSGTGEHEQYFGPGTRLTVT.

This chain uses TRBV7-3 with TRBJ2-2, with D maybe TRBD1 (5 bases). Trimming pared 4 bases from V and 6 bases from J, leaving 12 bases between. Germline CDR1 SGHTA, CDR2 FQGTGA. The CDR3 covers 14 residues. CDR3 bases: TGTGCCAGCAGCTCGACAGCCGTCGCCGGGGAGCTGTTTTTT. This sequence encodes CASSSTAVAGELFF.

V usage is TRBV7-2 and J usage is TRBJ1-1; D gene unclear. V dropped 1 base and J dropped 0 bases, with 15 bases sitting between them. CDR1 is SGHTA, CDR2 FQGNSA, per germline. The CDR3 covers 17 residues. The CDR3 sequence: CASSLVEQIYMNTEAFF. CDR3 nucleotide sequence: TGTGCCAGCAGCTTAGTTGAACAGATTTACATGAACACTGAAGCTTTCTTT.

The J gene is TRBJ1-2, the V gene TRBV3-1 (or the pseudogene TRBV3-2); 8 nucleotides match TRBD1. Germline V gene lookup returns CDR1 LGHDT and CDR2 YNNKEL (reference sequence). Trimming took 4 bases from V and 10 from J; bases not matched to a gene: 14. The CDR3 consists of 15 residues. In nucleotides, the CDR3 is TGTGCCAGCAGCCCGCAGGACAGGGCCTACAGCATCTACACCTTC. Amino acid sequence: CASSPQDRAYSIYTF.

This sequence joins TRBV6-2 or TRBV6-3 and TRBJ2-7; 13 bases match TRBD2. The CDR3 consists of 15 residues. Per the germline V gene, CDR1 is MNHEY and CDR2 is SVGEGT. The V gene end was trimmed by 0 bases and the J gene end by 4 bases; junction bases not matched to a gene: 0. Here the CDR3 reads CASSYSTSGGYEQYF. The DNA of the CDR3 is TGTGCCAGCAGTTACTCGACTAGCGGGGGGTACGAGCAGTACTTC.

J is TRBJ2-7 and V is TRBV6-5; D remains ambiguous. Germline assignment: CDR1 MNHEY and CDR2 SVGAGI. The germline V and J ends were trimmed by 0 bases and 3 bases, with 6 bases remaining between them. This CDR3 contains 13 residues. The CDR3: CASSYSSFYEQYF. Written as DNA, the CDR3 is TGTGCCAGCAGTTACTCGAGCTTCTACGAGCAGTACTTC.

DNA of the CDR3: TGTGCCAGCAACCAGGGGCCGTCTGAAGAGACCCAGTACTTC. Protein: CASNQGPSEETQYF. This chain links TRBV7-3 with TRBJ2-5; D might be TRBD1 (6 bases). The germline gives CDR1 SGHTA, CDR2 FQGTGA. The CDR3 contains 14 residues. Trimming took 7 bases from V and 3 from J, leaving 15 bases between them.

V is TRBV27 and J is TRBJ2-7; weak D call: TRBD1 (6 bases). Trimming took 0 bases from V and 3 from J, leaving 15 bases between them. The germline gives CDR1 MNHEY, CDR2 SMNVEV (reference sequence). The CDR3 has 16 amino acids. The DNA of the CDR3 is TGTGCCAGCAGTTTATCTAGGGACAAGCTAAACTACGAGCAGTACTTC. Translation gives CASSLSRDKLNYEQYF.

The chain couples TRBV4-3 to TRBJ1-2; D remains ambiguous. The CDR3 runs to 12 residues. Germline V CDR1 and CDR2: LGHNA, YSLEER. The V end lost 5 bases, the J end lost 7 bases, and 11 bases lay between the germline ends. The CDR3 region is CASSVAEGGYTF. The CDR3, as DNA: TGCGCCAGCAGCGTGGCAGAGGGTGGCTACACCTTC.

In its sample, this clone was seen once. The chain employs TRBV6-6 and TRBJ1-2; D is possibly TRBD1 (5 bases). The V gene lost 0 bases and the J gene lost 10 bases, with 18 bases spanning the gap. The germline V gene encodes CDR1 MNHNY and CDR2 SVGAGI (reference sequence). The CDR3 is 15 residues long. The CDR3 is CASSYSKAQAADYTF. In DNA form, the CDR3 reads TGTGCCAGCAGTTACTCGAAGGCACAGGCAGCAGACTACACCTTC.

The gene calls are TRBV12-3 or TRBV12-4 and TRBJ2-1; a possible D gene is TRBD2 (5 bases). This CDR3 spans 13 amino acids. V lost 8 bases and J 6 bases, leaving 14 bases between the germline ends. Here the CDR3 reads CASGLSRTNEQFF. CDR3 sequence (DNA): TGTGCCAGCGGACTTAGTAGAACCAATGAGCAGTTCTTC.

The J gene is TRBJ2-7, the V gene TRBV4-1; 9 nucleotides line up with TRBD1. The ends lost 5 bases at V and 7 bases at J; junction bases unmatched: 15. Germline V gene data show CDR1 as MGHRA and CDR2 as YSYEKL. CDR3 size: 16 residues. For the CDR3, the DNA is TGCGCCAGCAGCTCCCGGTTGGGGACAGGGTCCGGGGAGCAGTACTTC. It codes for CASSSRLGTGSGEQYF.

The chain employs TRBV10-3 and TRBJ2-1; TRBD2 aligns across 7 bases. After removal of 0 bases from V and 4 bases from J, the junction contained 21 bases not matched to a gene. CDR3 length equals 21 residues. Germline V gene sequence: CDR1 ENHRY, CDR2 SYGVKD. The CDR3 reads CAISESIGVIWGRAVYNEQFF. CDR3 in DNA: TGTGCCATCAGTGAGTCGATCGGAGTTATTTGGGGGAGGGCCGTGTACAATGAGCAGTTCTTC.

CDR3 amino acids: CASSPDFALAGNTIYF. The CDR3 region has the DNA TGTGCCAGCAGCCCAGATTTTGCTTTGGCCGGAAACACCATATATTTT. The chain couples TRBV4-2 to TRBJ1-3; no definite D call. Deletions cut 4 bases from V and 4 bases from J, with 17 bases between. Germline V CDR1 and CDR2: LGHNA, YNFKEQ. The CDR3 contains 16 residues.

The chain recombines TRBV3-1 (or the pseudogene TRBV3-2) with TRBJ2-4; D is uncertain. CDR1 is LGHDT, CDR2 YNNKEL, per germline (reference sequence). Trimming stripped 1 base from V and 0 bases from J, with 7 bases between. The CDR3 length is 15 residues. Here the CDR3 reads CASSQVAAAKNIQYF. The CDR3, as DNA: TGTGCCAGCAGCCAAGTTGCGGCAGCCAAAAACATTCAGTACTTC.

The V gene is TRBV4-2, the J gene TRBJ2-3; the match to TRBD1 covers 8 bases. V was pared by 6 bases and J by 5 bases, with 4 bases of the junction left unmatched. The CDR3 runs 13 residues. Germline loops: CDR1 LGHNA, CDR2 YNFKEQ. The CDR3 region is CASRQTGGDTQYF. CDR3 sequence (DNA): TGTGCCAGCAGACAAACAGGGGGAGATACGCAGTATTTT.

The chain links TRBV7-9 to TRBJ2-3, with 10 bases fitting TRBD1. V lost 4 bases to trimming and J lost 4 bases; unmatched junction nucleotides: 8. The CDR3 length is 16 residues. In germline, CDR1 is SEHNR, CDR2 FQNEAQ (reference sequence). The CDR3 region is CASSSPGQGNSDTQYF. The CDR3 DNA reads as TGTGCCAGCAGCTCACCGGGACAGGGGAACTCAGATACGCAGTATTTT. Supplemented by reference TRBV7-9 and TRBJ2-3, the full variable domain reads DTGVSQNPRHKITKRGQNVTFRCDPISEHNRLYWYRQTLGQGPEFLTYFQNEAQLEKSRLLSDRFSAERPKGSFSTLEIQRTEQGDSAMYLCASSSPGQGNSDTQYFGPGTRLTVL.

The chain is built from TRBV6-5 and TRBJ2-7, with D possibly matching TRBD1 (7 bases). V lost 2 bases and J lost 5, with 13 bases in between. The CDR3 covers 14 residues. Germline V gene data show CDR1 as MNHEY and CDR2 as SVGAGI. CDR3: CASSYLGRGDEQYF. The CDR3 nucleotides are TGTGCCAGCAGTTACCTGGGCAGGGGGGACGAGCAGTACTTC.